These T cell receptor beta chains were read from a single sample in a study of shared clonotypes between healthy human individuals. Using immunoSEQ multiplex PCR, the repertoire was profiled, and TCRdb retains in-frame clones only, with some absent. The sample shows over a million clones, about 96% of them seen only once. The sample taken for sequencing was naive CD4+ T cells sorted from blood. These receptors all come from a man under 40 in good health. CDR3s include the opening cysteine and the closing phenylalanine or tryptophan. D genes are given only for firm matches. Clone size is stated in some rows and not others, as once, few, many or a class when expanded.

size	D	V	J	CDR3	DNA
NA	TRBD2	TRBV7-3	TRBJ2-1	CASSLAGLAGNEQFF	TGTGCCAGCAGCTTAGCGGGACTAGCCGGCAATGAGCAGTTCTTC
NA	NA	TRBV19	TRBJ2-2	CASSRRSSNTGELFF	TGTGCCAGTAGTCGCAGGTCCTCGAACACCGGGGAGCTGTTTTTT
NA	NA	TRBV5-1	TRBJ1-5	CASSPDPSRGQPQHF	TGCGCCAGCAGCCCCGATCCTTCAAGGGGTCAGCCCCAGCATTTT
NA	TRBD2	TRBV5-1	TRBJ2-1	CASSLAGVGGEQFF	TGCGCCAGCAGTTTAGCGGGAGTAGGGGGTGAGCAGTTCTTC
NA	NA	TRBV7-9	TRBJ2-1	CASSLDSREDEQFF	TGTGCCAGCAGCTTAGATTCCAGGGAGGATGAGCAGTTCTTC
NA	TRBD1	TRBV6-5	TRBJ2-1	CASTRTGVKNEQFF	TGTGCCAGCACCCGAACAGGGGTAAAAAATGAGCAGTTCTTC
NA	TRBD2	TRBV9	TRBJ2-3	CASGGRGGSTDTQYF	TGTGCCAGCGGGGGTCGGGGAGGGAGCACAGATACGCAGTATTTT
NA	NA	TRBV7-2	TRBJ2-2	CASSYTGMNTGELFF	TGTGCCAGCAGCTATACCGGGATGAACACCGGGGAGCTGTTTTTT
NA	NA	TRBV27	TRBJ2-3	CASSLGRVSTDTQYF	TGTGCCAGCAGTTTGGGGCGGGTAAGCACAGATACGCAGTATTTT
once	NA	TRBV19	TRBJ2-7	CASFGLNCYEQYF	TGTGCCAGTTTCGGACTGAACTGCTACGAGCAGTACTTC
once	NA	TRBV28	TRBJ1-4	CASSPGPAKKLFF	TGTGCCAGCAGCCCAGGACCGGCGAAAAAACTGTTTTTT
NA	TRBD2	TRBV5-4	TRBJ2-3	CASSPQAGGGTDTQYF	TGTGCCAGCAGCCCACAAGCGGGAGGGGGTACAGATACGCAGTATTTT
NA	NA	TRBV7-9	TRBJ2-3	CASSFTSRGTDTQYF	TGTGCCAGCAGCTTCACTAGCAGGGGCACAGATACGCAGTATTTT
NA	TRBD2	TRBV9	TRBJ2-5	CASSGLAGSGETQYF	TGTGCCAGCAGCGGACTAGCGGGAAGCGGGGAGACCCAGTACTTC
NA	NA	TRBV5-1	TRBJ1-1	CASSLMPGAENTEAFF	TGCGCCAGCAGCCTAATGCCCGGGGCCGAGAACACTGAAGCTTTCTTT
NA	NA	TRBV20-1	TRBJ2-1	CNAGFNEQFF	TGCAATGCGGGTTTCAATGAGCAGTTCTTC
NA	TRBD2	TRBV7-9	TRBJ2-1	CASSRGLAGDMYNEQFF	TGTGCCAGCAGCCGCGGGCTAGCGGGAGATATGTACAATGAGCAGTTCTTC
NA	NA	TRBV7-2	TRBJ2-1	CASSLAGPSYNEQFF	TGTGCCAGCAGCTTAGCGGGGCCCTCCTACAATGAGCAGTTCTTC
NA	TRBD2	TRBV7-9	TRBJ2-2	CASSLGASGPGELFF	TGTGCCAGCAGCTTAGGGGCTAGCGGCCCTGGGGAGCTGTTTTTT
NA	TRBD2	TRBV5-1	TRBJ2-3	CASTPLAGGRADTQYF	TGCGCCAGCACCCCCTTAGCGGGAGGTCGGGCAGATACGCAGTATTTT
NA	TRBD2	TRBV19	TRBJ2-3	CASSPDLAGSDTQYF	TGTGCCAGTAGTCCCGACCTAGCGGGCTCTGATACGCAGTATTTT
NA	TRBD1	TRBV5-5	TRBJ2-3	CASSLDGGTGGITDTQYF	TGTGCCAGCAGCTTGGATGGGGGCACAGGGGGCATTACAGATACGCAGTATTTT
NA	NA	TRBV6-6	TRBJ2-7	CASSQAQGSLGHEQYF	TGTGCCAGCAGTCAGGCCCAGGGGAGTCTCGGGCACGAGCAGTACTTC
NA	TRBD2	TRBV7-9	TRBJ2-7	CASSLGAGVGEQYF	TGTGCCAGCAGCTTAGGAGCGGGAGTTGGCGAGCAGTACTTC
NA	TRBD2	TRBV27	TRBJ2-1	CASSTGTSGVLSYNEQFF	TGTGCCAGCAGTACGGGGACTAGCGGGGTTCTTTCCTACAATGAGCAGTTCTTC
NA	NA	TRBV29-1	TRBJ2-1	CSGSTSESSYNEQFF	TGCAGCGGTAGCACAAGCGAGAGCTCCTACAATGAGCAGTTCTTC
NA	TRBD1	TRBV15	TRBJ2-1	CATSRGAGGRGDNEQFF	TGTGCCACCAGCAGAGGAGCAGGGGGCCGAGGGGACAATGAGCAGTTCTTC
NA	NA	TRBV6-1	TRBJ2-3	CASSSNRGPTDTQYF	TGTGCCAGCAGTTCCAATAGGGGACCCACAGATACGCAGTATTTT
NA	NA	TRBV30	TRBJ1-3	CAWSVWGNTGNTIYF	TGTGCCTGGAGTGTATGGGGGAATACTGGAAACACCATATATTTT
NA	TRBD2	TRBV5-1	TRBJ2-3	CASSLTGTSGDTQYF	TGCGCCAGCAGCTTAACCGGCACTAGCGGAGATACGCAGTATTTT
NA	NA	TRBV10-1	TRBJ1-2	CASSAAGNYGYTF	TGCGCCAGCAGTGCCGCAGGAAACTATGGCTACACCTTC